This TCR beta chain was sequenced for a study of blood T cell repertoires in COVID-19. In its sample, this clone was seen a few times. The same CDR3 also results from other DNA sequences found in this sample. Sequenced by immunoSEQ multiplex PCR; TCRdb stores in-frame clones only, minus some. Altogether approximately 340,000 clones are present, around 90% being singletons, with the ten largest covering 9.5% to 10%. Germline CDR1 and CDR2: SNHLY and FYNNEI. The CDR3 has 14 amino acids. V was clipped by 3 bases and J by 2 bases, with 8 bases between them. The sample taken for sequencing was peripheral blood. This TCR was sampled from a man aged 25 to 40 with COVID-19, enrolled during active disease. The V call is TRBV2, the J call TRBJ1-5; the D is unclear. The CDR3 DNA is TGTGCCAGCAGTGAGTCAGGTGGCAATCAGCCCCAGCATTTT. Translated: CASSESGGNQPQHF.